Following are 17 T cell receptor beta chains from one sample sequenced in a study of cytomegalovirus exposure and HLA in healthy donors. TCRdb's copy holds only in-frame clones and misses some; the assay was immunoSEQ multiplex PCR. The data show around 150,000 clones, roughly 79% seen once. Material: PBMCs. These receptors originate from a man aged 25 to 45 in good health and CMV-seropositive.

The chain carries TRBV7-6 and TRBJ2-3; TRBD2 agrees at 7 bases. J gave up 5 bases and V 1 base, and 6 bases lay outside the gene matches. The CDR3 is 15 residues long. Germline CDR1 and CDR2: SGHVS and FNYEAQ. CDR3 loop: CASSLGSGGKDTQYF. The CDR3 region has the DNA TGTGCCAGCAGCTTAGGTTCGGGGGGTAAAGATACGCAGTATTTT.

This clone has only a few counts. The V call is TRBV5-1, the J call TRBJ1-2, with 7 positions matching TRBD1. The CDR3 contains 13 residues. V was pared by 2 bases and J by 5 bases, with 3 bases of the junction left unmatched. Germline CDR1 is SGHRS and CDR2 is YFSETQ. The CDR3 region has the DNA TGCGCCAGCAGCTTCGGGACAGAATATGGCTACACCTTC. Amino acids: CASSFGTEYGYTF.

This clone has just one count. The CDR3 nucleotides are TGTGCCAGCAGCTTACAGCCAGGTCCCTACGAGCAGTACTTC. As protein: CASSLQPGPYEQYF. The chain carries TRBV7-3 and TRBJ2-7; D remains ambiguous. CDR1 SGHTA and CDR2 FQGTGA come from the germline V gene. With 2 bases removed from V and 2 bases from J, the gap between germline ends came to 10 bases. The CDR3 contains 14 residues.

In its sample, this clone was seen a few times. This chain joins TRBV29-1 and TRBJ1-2; D is perhaps TRBD1 (6 bases). The CDR3 is made up of 12 amino acids. The germline V gene encodes CDR1 SQVTM and CDR2 ANQGSEA. V dropped 4 bases and J dropped 3 bases, with 9 bases sitting between them. The DNA for the CDR3 is TGCAGCGTTGGGGGGCTGGACTATGGCTACACCTTC. Protein product: CSVGGLDYGYTF.

V gene TRBV7-2 combines with J gene TRBJ2-7; TRBD2 aligns across 8 bases. CDR1 is SGHTA, CDR2 FQGNSA, per germline. The V gene end was trimmed by 4 bases and the J gene end by 7 bases; junction bases not matched to a gene: 9. The length of the CDR3 is 14 residues. In nucleotides, the CDR3 is TGTGCCAGCAGCTGGCGGGGGGCTAACCAAGAGCAGTACTTC. Protein sequence: CASSWRGANQEQYF.

V gene TRBV7-2 combines with J gene TRBJ2-3; TRBD2 agrees at 15 bases. Germline trimming cut 8 bases from V and 8 bases from J; bases unmatched to any gene: 8. There are 15 residues in the CDR3. From germline, CDR1 is SGHTA and CDR2 FQGNSA. Written as DNA, the CDR3 is TGTGCCAGCGGGGGACTAGCGGGAGGTGGCGGTACGCAGTATTTT. Translating gives CASGGLAGGGGTQYF.

The chain joins TRBV2 to TRBJ2-2, with D hard to call. This CDR3 comprises 13 residues. V was shortened by 6 bases and J by 4 bases, with 9 bases between the two germline ends. Germline CDR1 reads SNHLY; CDR2 reads FYNNEI. CDR3 loop: CASRGGGTGELFF. CDR3 DNA sequence: TGTGCCAGCAGAGGCGGCGGCACCGGGGAGCTGTTTTTT. Drawing the rest from reference TRBV2 and TRBJ2-2, the complete variable domain is EPEVTQTPSHQVTQMGQEVILRCVPISNHLYFYWYRQILGQKVEFLVSFYNNEISEKSEIFDDQFSVERPDGSNFTLKIRSTKLEDSAMYFCASRGGGTGELFFGEGSRLTVL.

A remark on this clone: The same CDR3 can be traced to other DNA sequences in this sample. This rearrangement joins TRBV7-3 to TRBJ1-1; a weak D match, TRBD1 (5 bases). The V and J ends lost 6 bases and 1 base respectively, with 9 bases between them. The CDR3 spans 13 residues. Germline CDR1 and CDR2: SGHTA and FQGTGA. The CDR3 DNA follows: TGTGCCAGCAGTCTACAGGAGAACACTGAAGCTTTCTTT. It specifies CASSLQENTEAFF.

In DNA form, the CDR3 reads TGCGCCAGCAGCCCAGAAGCGGGTTGGACCGGGGAGCTGTTTTTT. As protein: CASSPEAGWTGELFF. This chain links TRBV5-1 with TRBJ2-2; perhaps TRBD2 as D (6 bases). The V gene lost 4 bases and the J gene lost 5 bases, with 15 bases spanning the gap. The CDR3 sequence is 15 residues long. CDR1 is SGHRS and CDR2 is YFSETQ in the germline V gene.

V and J are TRBV5-4 and TRBJ2-7; a possible D gene is TRBD2 (7 bases). Trimming shortened V by 2 bases and J by 1 base, and 13 bases separated the two germline ends. The CDR3 runs 15 residues. Germline-derived CDR1 and CDR2 are SGHNT and YYREEE (reference sequence). DNA for the CDR3: TGTGCCAGCAGCTTCGGGGGGCAGGAATCCTACGAGCAGTACTTC. Its protein product is CASSFGGQESYEQYF.

J is TRBJ2-5 and V is TRBV7-7, with 13 bases that match TRBD2. The trim removed 5 bases at V and 4 bases at J, leaving 4 bases unmatched. Germline V gene data show CDR1 as SSHAT and CDR2 as FNYEAQ (reference sequence). CDR3 length: 15 amino acids. Here the CDR3 reads CASSRTSGSGETQYF. The CDR3, as DNA: TGTGCCAGCAGCAGGACTAGCGGGAGTGGAGAGACCCAGTACTTC.

This clone was observed once. The rearrangement uses TRBV5-1 and TRBJ2-2; 13 bases agree with TRBD2. Germline CDR1 SGHRS, CDR2 YFSETQ. Trimming cost V 0 bases and J 0 bases; bases outside gene matches: 2. The CDR3 is 18 residues long. CDR3 amino acids: CASSLGLAGGTNTGELFF. DNA for the CDR3: TGCGCCAGCAGCTTGGGACTAGCGGGAGGAACGAACACCGGGGAGCTGTTTTTT.

The V gene is TRBV9, the J gene TRBJ2-5; the match to TRBD2 covers 13 bases. The CDR3 contains 15 residues. After removal of 2 bases from V and 4 bases from J, the junction contained 2 bases not matched to a gene. The germline V gene encodes CDR1 SGDLS and CDR2 YYNGEE. CDR3: CASSVRTSGRETQYF. CDR3 bases: TGTGCCAGCAGCGTCAGGACTAGCGGGAGAGAGACCCAGTACTTC.

The chain has TRBV7-6 and TRBJ1-2; TRBD1 might be the D (6 bases). V was pared by 4 bases and J by 3 bases, with 18 bases between. The CDR3 spans 16 residues. CDR1 SGHVS and CDR2 FNYEAQ come from the germline V gene. Here the CDR3 DNA reads TGTGCCAGCAGCTCAGACGATACAGGGTATGACTATGGCTACACCTTC. Its translation: CASSSDDTGYDYGYTF.

This chain links TRBV7-8 with TRBJ2-7, with 7 bases identical to TRBD1. The junction had 7 bases not matched to a gene; V was cut back by 5 bases and J by 6 bases. CDR1 SGHVS and CDR2 FQNEAQ come from the germline V gene. CDR3 length equals 13 residues. The CDR3 region is CASSPRQGPEQYF. The CDR3 DNA is TGTGCCAGCAGCCCAAGACAGGGACCCGAGCAGTACTTC. The whole variable domain, remainder taken from reference TRBV7-8 and TRBJ2-7, is GAGVSQSPRYKVAKRGQDVALRCDPISGHVSLFWYQQALGQGPEFLTYFQNEAQLDKSGLPSDRFFAERPEGSVSTLKIQRTQQEDSAVYLCASSPRQGPEQYFGPGTRLTVT.

This clone appeared once. The chain links TRBV28 to TRBJ2-2; 10 bases agree with TRBD1. Germline CDR1 is MDHEN and CDR2 is SYDVKM. V lost 8 bases, J lost 5 bases, and 8 bases stayed unmatched. This CDR3 contains 15 residues. CDR3 sequence: CASVPSGQGTGELFF. In DNA form, the CDR3 reads TGTGCCAGCGTGCCTTCGGGACAGGGGACCGGGGAGCTGTTTTTT.

The chain combines TRBV6-6 with TRBJ1-2; D call uncertain. V was cut by 0 bases and J by 8 bases, with 19 bases left in between. Germline CDR1 and CDR2: MNHNY and SVGAGI (reference sequence). The CDR3 loop spans 16 amino acids. CDR3 sequence (DNA): TGTGCCAGCAGTTACTCGATGTTTCATATAGCGACAGGCTACACCTTC. Translating it yields CASSYSMFHIATGYTF.